In this sample, the clone carrying this T cell receptor beta chain turned up many times. Authors of the study amplified TCR beta CDR3 regions from RNA transcripts. First-round RT-PCR targeting the TCR CDR3 was performed with the HTBI primer set. TCRdb ran MiXCR on the multiplex PCR reads and lists one entry per CDR3 protein. The sample includes hundreds of thousands of distinct CDR3 sequences, about 14% of them seen just once. V lost 2 bases and J lost 1; bases outside the gene matches: 3. Per the germline V gene, CDR1 is SGHVS and CDR2 is FQNEAQ. This CDR3 contains 15 residues. These data come from a study of T cells in Graves' hyperthyroidism and ophthalmopathy. Inclusion characteristics of ophthalmopathy patients comprised a Clinical Activity Score of at least 3, a NOSPECS grade of at least 4, and duration under 3 months. Diagnosis relied on clinical symptoms, serum thyroxine and TRAb, thyroid ultrasound and orbital computed tomography.

This receptor was taken from a man between 18 and 35 years old with Graves' ophthalmopathy. This chain links TRBV7-8 with TRBJ1-1, with 8 nucleotides matching TRBD1. The specimen sequenced was blood. Here the CDR3 reads CASSLRTGTNTEAFF. In nucleotides, the CDR3 is TGTGCCAGCAGCTTAAGGACAGGGACGAACACTGAAGCTTTCTTT.